This T cell receptor (beta chain) was obtained from a study of blood T cell repertoires in COVID-19. Overall study context: Material from acute and convalescent COVID-19 was sourced from the United States, Italy and Spain. Nucleic acid was either cDNA or gDNA, and it came from T cells, B-cell-depleted T cells, or PBMCs.

J lost 2 bases, V lost 4 bases, and 8 bases had no gene match. The CDR3 runs 16 residues. Germline V gene data show CDR1 as SGHRS and CDR2 as YFSETQ. Produced via immunoSEQ multiplex PCR; TCRdb's table is partial and in-frame only. The data contain approximately 150,000 clones, 80% to 90% of them seen just once; the ten biggest clones take up less than 2%. The specimen was peripheral blood. The gene calls are TRBV5-1 and TRBJ2-1; 8 bases map to TRBD1. This receptor was identified in a woman between 50 and 59 years old with acute or convalescent COVID-19. The CDR3: CASSLKDRVAYNEQFF. The DNA for the CDR3 is TGCGCCAGCAGCCTCAAGGACAGGGTAGCCTACAATGAGCAGTTCTTC.